The 8 T cell receptor beta chains given below trace back to one sample, sequenced in a study of response to subunit inactivated influenza vaccine (dated 2018 in TCRdb). The library was produced with RT-PCR. The run used an Illumina HiSeq 2500. TCRdb redid the processing of the public reads, applying fastp at Q25 and MiXCR, and retained in-frame beta chains. Rows with one shared CDR3 protein collapse into an entry with the most common genes and DNA. This sample has roughly 170,000 distinct CDR3 sequences in its table, and approximately 8.7% of those were observed once. Around 9.9% of the sample is held by the ten biggest clonotypes. Sequencing used non-naive T cells sorted from PBMCs, obtained on the day of vaccination. This specimen's cell subset or site label, interpreted: memory T cell fraction. The receptors here all came from a man aged 50-60 years who received an inactivated influenza vaccine. Donor details come from another sample of the same person, matched by shared clones.

The chain combines TRBV28 with TRBJ2-3; D is possibly TRBD2 (6 bases). The CDR3 has 18 residues. The germline CDR1 and CDR2 sequences are MDHEN and SYDVKM. The V end was cut by 5 bases, the J end by 4 bases, with 25 bases between. The CDR3 reads CASSLPRGGGVSADTQYF. DNA for the CDR3: TGTGCCAGCAGTCTCCCCCGTGGGGGAGGCGTCAGTGCAGATACGCAGTATTTT. Based on the CDR3 plus reference TRBV28 and TRBJ2-3, the full variable domain is DVKVTQSSRYLVKRTGEKVFLECVQDMDHENMFWYRQDPGLGLRLIYFSYDVKMKEKGDIPEGYSVSREKKERFSLILESASTNQTSMYLCASSLPRGGGVSADTQYFGPGTRLTVL.

The count of this clonotype is one. Relative to the germline gene, one junction end is altered; a read error may explain this. The V and J genes are TRBV6-2 or TRBV6-3 and TRBJ2-2; the match to TRBD2 covers 8 bases. The CDR3 totals 16 residues. Germline values: CDR1 MNHEY, CDR2 SVGEGT. The CDR3 DNA follows: TGTACCAGCAGCATTTCTAGCGGGCAGAACACCGGGGAGCTGTTTTTT. Translation gives CTSSISSGQNTGELFF.

V gene TRBV2 combines with J gene TRBJ1-6; D possibly corresponds to TRBD1 (6 bases). Trimming took off 6 bases at V and 9 bases at J, with 15 bases between the two ends. The CDR3 is 14 amino acids. Germline V lookup: CDR1 SNHLY, CDR2 FYNNEI. DNA of the CDR3: TGTGCCAGCAGGGAGGTGACAGGATCTTCACCCCTCCACTTT. Its protein product is CASREVTGSSPLHF.

In this sample, this clonotype turned up a few times. As DNA, the CDR3 is TGTGCCAGCAGCGGAGGGACAGGGGGGCGATCACCCCTCCACTTT. It yields the protein CASSGGTGGRSPLHF. This rearrangement joins TRBV7-2 to TRBJ1-6, with 11 bases that match TRBD1. CDR1 and CDR2 (germline): SGHTA, FQGNSA. Germline trimming cut 5 bases from V and 10 bases from J; bases unmatched to any gene: 7. This CDR3 has 15 residues.

This clonotype was seen a handful of times. This chain links TRBV20-1 with TRBJ1-1; 7 nucleotides line up with TRBD1. V lost 5 bases to trimming and J lost 0 bases; unmatched junction nucleotides: 12. This CDR3 is 16 amino acids long. The germline V gene encodes CDR1 DFQATT and CDR2 SNEGSKA (reference sequence). The DNA of the CDR3 is TGCAGTGCTCGCACCCACAGGGGCGTGATGAACACTGAAGCTTTCTTT. Translating it yields CSARTHRGVMNTEAFF.

Many counts were recorded for this clonotype. The rearrangement uses TRBV5-1 and TRBJ1-2; the match to TRBD1 covers 7 bases. The CDR3 sequence is 16 residues long. Trimming removed 7 bases from V and 7 bases from J; junction bases left unmatched: 19. Germline V CDR1 and CDR2: SGHRS, YFSETQ. The CDR3 sequence: CASRPGGARGERGYTF. CDR3 coding DNA: TGCGCCAGCCGCCCAGGGGGGGCGCGTGGTGAACGTGGCTACACCTTC.

The chain joins TRBV6-2 or TRBV6-3 to TRBJ1-1; 7 bases agree with TRBD1. V gave up 7 bases and J gave up 6 bases; unmatched junction bases: 11. The length of the CDR3 is 14 residues. Germline CDR1 and CDR2: MNHEY and SVGEGT. The CDR3 is CASMGGVRGPEAFF. The CDR3 bases are TGTGCCAGCATGGGGGGGGTGAGGGGGCCTGAAGCTTTCTTT.

The rearrangement links TRBV20-1 to TRBJ2-7; 10 bases align to TRBD2. CDR1 is DFQATT and CDR2 is SNEGSKA in the germline V gene (reference sequence). CDR3 length: 14 residues. The V gene end was trimmed by 3 bases and the J gene end by 1 base; junction bases not matched to a gene: 3. As DNA, the CDR3 is TGCAGTGCTAGGGGACTAGCGACATCCTACGAGCAGTACTTC. Amino acid sequence: CSARGLATSYEQYF.